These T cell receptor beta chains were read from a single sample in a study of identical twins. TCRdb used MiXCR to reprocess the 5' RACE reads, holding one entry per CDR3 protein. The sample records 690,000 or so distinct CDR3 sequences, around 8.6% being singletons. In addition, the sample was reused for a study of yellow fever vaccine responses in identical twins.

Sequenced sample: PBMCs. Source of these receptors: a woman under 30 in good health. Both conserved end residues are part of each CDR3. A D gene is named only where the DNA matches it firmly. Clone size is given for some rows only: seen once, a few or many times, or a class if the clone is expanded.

DNA: TGTGCCAGCAGGCCACAGGGGTCCGGGGAGCTGTTTTTT
CDR3: CASRPQGSGELFF
V: TRBV6-2/TRBV6-3
J: TRBJ2-2
size: many
D: TRBD1

DNA: TGTGCCAGCAAAATTAGGGACAGCGAACATGATCAGCCCCAGCATTTT
CDR3: CASKIRDSEHDQPQHF
V: TRBV12-3/TRBV12-4
J: TRBJ1-5
size: few
D: TRBD1

DNA: TGCAGCGTGACAGGGGGCGCTGGGGCCAACGTCCTGACTTTC
CDR3: CSVTGGAGANVLTF
V: TRBV29-1
J: TRBJ2-6
size: NA
D: TRBD1

DNA: TGTGCCAGCAAACAGGGGAGAATCACAGATACGCAGTATTTT
CDR3: CASKQGRITDTQYF
V: TRBV5-4
J: TRBJ2-3
size: few
D: TRBD1

DNA: TGTGCCAGCAGGGACATAGGGGGGCGCAATCAGCCCCAGCATTTT
CDR3: CASRDIGGRNQPQHF
V: TRBV6-1
J: TRBJ1-5
size: NA
D: NA

DNA: TGTGCCACCAGTGGAGCCGGGACAGGGTACAATGAGCAGTTCTTC
CDR3: CATSGAGTGYNEQFF
V: TRBV24-1
J: TRBJ2-1
size: many
D: TRBD1

DNA: TGTGCCAGCAGTTACTCGACGGGGGAGGACCGGGATACGCAGTATTTT
CDR3: CASSYSTGEDRDTQYF
V: TRBV6-2/TRBV6-3
J: TRBJ2-3
size: many
D: NA

DNA: TGTGCCAGCAGACTAGCCGGGACAGGGACCGAGCAGTACTTC
CDR3: CASRLAGTGTEQYF
V: TRBV6-2/TRBV6-3
J: TRBJ2-7
size: NA
D: TRBD1

DNA: TGTGCCAGCAGCTCTAACTCACTAGCGGGAGTATTGAATGAGCAGTTCTTC
CDR3: CASSSNSLAGVLNEQFF
V: TRBV11-2
J: TRBJ2-1
size: few
D: TRBD2

DNA: TGCGCCAGCAGCTTGGCGACTAGCGGGGTGTACAATGAGCAGTTCTTC
CDR3: CASSLATSGVYNEQFF
V: TRBV5-1
J: TRBJ2-1
size: NA
D: TRBD2

DNA: TGCAGTGCTAGAGATCCTCGGGGTCGGGGCAATCAGCCCCAGCATTTT
CDR3: CSARDPRGRGNQPQHF
V: TRBV20-1
J: TRBJ1-5
size: NA
D: NA

DNA: TGTGCCACCAGCAGAGCTCCCAAGACAGGTCCTATGGGCTACACCTTC
CDR3: CATSRAPKTGPMGYTF
V: TRBV15
J: TRBJ1-2
size: few
D: NA

DNA: TGTGCCAGCAGCTTTAACAGACAGGGTGGAGGCACAGATACGCAGTATTTT
CDR3: CASSFNRQGGGTDTQYF
V: TRBV7-6
J: TRBJ2-3
size: few
D: TRBD1

DNA: TGTGCCAGCAAGAACGGACTAGCGGGGAGGCTAGATACGCAGTATTTT
CDR3: CASKNGLAGRLDTQYF
V: TRBV6-1
J: TRBJ2-3
size: many
D: TRBD2

DNA: TGTGCCAGCAGAGACCGAGCCCGCACAGATACGCAGTATTTT
CDR3: CASRDRARTDTQYF
V: TRBV6-1
J: TRBJ2-3
size: NA
D: NA

DNA: TGTGCCAGCAGCCATCCGGGACTAGCGACCTCAGATACGCAGTATTTT
CDR3: CASSHPGLATSDTQYF
V: TRBV4-2
J: TRBJ2-3
size: NA
D: TRBD2